This T cell receptor beta chain was identified during a study of T cells in women clearing cervical HPV infection. The V end lost 0 bases, the J end lost 5 bases, and 13 bases lay between the germline ends. Germline V lookup: CDR1 SGHVS, CDR2 FNYEAQ. This CDR3 is 15 amino acids long. A note on this clone: The read gets to within 3 residues of the CDR3 end, and the germline J gene fills in the rest.

MY09/MY11 PCR detected cervical HPV DNA; dot-blot assigned genotypes. Generated by immunoSEQ multiplex PCR, the TCRdb table keeps only in-frame clones and is missing some. This table lists about 12,000 clones. The rearrangement links TRBV7-6 to TRBJ2-5, with D perhaps matching TRBD2 (7 bases). The sample consisted of blood buffy coat. This TCR was sampled from a woman aged 18-69 years with a cervical HPV16 infection that either progressed to CIN3+ or cleared (not recorded which). The DNA read from the CDR3 is TGTGCCAGCAGCTTAGCGGGGGGGCTGGGGGAGACC. It codes for CASSLAGGLGET. The whole CDR3 protein reads CASSLAGGLGETQYF. Drawing the rest from reference TRBV7-6 and TRBJ2-5, the complete variable domain is GAGVSQSPRYKVTKRGQDVALRCDPISGHVSLYWYRQALGQGPEFLTYFNYEAQQDKSGLPNDRFSAERPEGSISTLTIQRTEQRDSAMYRCASSLAGGLGETQYFGPGTRLLVL.